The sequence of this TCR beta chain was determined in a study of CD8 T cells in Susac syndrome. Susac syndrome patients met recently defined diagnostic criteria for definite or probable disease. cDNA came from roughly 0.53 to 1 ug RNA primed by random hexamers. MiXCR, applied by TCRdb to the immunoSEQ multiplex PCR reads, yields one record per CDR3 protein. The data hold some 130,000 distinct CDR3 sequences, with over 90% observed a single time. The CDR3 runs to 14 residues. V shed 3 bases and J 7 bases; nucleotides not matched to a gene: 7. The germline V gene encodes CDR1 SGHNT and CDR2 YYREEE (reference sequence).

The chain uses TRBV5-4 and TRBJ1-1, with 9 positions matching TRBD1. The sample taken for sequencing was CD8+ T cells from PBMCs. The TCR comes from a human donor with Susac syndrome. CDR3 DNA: TGTGCCAGCAGCTGGGGGACAGGGAACTTTGAAGCTTTCTTT. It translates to CASSWGTGNFEAFF.